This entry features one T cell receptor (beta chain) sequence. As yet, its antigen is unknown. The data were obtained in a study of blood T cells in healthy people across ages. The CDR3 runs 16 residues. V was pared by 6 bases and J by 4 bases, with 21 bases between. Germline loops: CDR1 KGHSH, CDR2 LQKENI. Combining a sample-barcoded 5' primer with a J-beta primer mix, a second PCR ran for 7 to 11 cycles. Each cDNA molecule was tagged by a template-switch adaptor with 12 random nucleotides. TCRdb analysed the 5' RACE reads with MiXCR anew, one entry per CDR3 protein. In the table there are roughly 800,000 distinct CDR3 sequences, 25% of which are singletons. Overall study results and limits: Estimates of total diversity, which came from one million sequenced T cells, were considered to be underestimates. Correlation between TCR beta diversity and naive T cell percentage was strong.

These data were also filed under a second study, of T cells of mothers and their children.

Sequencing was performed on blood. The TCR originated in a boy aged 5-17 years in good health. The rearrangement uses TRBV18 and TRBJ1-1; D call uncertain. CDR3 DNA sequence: TGTGCCAGCTCGCGCGTACCCGGGGAAGGAAGCACTGAAGCTTTCTTT. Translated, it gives CASSRVPGEGSTEAFF.